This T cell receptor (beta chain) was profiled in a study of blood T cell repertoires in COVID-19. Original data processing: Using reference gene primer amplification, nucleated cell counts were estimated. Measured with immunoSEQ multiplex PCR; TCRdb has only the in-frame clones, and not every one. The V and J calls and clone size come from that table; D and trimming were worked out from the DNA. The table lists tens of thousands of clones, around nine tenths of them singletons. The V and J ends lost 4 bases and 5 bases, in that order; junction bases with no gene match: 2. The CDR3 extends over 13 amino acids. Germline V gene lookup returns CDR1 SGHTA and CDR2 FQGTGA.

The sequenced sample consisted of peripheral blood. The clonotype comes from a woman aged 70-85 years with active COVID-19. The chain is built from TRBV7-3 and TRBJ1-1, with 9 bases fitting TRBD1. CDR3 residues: CASSSGQGTEAFF. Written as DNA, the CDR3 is TGTGCCAGCAGCTCGGGACAGGGTACTGAAGCTTTCTTT.